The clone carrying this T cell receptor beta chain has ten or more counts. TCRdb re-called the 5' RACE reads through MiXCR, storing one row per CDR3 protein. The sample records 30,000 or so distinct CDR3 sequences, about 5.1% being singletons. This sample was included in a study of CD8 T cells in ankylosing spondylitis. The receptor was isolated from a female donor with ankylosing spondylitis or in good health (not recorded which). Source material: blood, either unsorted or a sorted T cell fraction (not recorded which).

CDR3 sequence reads: CASSVAGGALGANVLTF. In DNA, the CDR3 is TGTGCCAGCAGCGTAGCTGGGGGGGCGCTTGGGGCCAACGTCCTGACTTTC. This rearrangement joins TRBV9 to TRBJ2-6, with a weak D call TRBD2 (7 bases). Germline values: CDR1 SGDLS, CDR2 YYNGEE. V was clipped by 0 bases and J by 3 bases, with 13 bases between them. There are 17 residues in the CDR3.